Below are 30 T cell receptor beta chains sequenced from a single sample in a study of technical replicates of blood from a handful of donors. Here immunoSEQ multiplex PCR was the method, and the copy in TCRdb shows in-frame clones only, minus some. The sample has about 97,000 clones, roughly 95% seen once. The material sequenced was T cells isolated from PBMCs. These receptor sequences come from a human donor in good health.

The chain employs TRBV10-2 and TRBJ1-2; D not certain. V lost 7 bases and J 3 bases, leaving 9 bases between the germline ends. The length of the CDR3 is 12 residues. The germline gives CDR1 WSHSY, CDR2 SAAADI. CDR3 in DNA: TGCGCCAGCACCAACAATGACTATGGCTACACCTTC. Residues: CASTNNDYGYTF.

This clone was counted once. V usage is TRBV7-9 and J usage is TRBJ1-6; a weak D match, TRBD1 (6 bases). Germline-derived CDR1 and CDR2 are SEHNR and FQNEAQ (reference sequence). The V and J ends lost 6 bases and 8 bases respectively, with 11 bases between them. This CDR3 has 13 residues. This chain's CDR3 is CASRLRGHSPLHF. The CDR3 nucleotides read TGTGCCAGCAGGCTCAGGGGACATTCACCCCTCCACTTT.

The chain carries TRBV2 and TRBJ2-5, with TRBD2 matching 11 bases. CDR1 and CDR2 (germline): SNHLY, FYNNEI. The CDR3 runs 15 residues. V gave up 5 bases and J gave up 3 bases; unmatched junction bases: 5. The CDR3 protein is CASSPGTSGKETQYF. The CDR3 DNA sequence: TGTGCCAGCAGTCCCGGGACTAGCGGAAAAGAGACCCAGTACTTC.

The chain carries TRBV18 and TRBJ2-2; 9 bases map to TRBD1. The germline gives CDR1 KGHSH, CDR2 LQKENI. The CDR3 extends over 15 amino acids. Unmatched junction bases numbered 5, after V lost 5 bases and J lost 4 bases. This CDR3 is CASSAGTGPTGELFF. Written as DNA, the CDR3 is TGTGCCAGCTCAGCCGGGACAGGGCCCACCGGGGAGCTGTTTTTT.

In DNA form, the CDR3 reads TGTGCCAGCAGTGAATCGGGGCAGCCCCAGCATTTT. It is translated as CASSESGQPQHF. The chain couples TRBV6-1 to TRBJ1-5; D is unresolved. This CDR3 spans 12 amino acids. CDR1 and CDR2 (germline): MNHNS, SASEGT. The V end was cut by 2 bases, the J end by 7 bases, with 6 bases between.

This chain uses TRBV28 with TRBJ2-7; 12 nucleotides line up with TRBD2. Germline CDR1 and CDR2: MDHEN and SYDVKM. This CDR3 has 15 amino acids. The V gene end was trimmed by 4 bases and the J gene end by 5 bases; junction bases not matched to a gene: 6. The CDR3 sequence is CASSSRLAGEHEQYF. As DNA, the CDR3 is TGTGCCAGCAGTTCCCGACTAGCGGGAGAGCACGAGCAGTACTTC.

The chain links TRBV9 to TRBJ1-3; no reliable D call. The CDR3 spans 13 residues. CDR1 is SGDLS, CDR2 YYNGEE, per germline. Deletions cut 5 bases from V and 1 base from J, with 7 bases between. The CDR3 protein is CASSRQSGNTIYF. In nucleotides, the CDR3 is TGTGCCAGCAGTAGACAATCTGGAAACACCATATATTTT.

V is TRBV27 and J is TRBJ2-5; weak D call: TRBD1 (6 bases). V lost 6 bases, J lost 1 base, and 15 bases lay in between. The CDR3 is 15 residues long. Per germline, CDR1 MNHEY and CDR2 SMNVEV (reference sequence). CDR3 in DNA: TGTGCCAGCAGACCTATCCAGGGGAGCCAAGAGACCCAGTACTTC. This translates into CASRPIQGSQETQYF.

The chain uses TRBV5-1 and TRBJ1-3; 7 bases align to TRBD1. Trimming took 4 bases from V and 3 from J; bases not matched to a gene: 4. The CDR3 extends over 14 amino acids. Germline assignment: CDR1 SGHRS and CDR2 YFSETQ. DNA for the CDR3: TGCGCCAGCAGCCCAAGGACAGGTGGAAACACCATATATTTT. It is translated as CASSPRTGGNTIYF. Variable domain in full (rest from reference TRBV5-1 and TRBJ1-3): KAGVTQTPRYLIKTRGQQVTLSCSPISGHRSVSWYQQTPGQGLQFLFEYFSETQRNKGNFPGRFSGRQFSNSRSEMNVSTLELGDSALYLCASSPRTGGNTIYFGEGSWLTVV.

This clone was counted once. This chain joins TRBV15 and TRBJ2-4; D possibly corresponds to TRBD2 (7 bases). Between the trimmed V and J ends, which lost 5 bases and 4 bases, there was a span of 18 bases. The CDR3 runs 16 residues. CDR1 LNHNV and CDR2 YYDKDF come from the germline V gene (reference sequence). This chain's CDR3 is CATSPHEGEGKNIQYF. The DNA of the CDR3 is TGTGCCACCAGCCCCCATGAGGGGGAGGGGAAAAACATTCAGTACTTC.

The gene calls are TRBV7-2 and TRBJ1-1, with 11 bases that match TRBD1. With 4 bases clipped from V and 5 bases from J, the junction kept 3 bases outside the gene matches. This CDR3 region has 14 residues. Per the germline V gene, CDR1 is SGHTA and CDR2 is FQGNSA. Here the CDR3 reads CASSSWDRGTEAFF. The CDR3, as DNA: TGTGCCAGCAGCTCCTGGGACAGGGGGACTGAAGCTTTCTTT.

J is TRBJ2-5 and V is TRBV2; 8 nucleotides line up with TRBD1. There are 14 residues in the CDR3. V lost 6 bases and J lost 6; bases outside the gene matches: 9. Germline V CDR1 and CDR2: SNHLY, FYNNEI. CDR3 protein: CASRATGGEKTQYF. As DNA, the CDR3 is TGTGCCAGCAGAGCAACAGGGGGAGAAAAGACCCAGTACTTC.

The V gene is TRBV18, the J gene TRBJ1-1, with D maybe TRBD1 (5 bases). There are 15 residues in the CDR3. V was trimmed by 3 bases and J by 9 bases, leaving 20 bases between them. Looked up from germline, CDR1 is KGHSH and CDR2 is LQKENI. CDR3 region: CASSPPTGTGLKAFF. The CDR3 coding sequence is TGTGCCAGCTCACCCCCAACCGGGACCGGACTAAAAGCTTTCTTT.

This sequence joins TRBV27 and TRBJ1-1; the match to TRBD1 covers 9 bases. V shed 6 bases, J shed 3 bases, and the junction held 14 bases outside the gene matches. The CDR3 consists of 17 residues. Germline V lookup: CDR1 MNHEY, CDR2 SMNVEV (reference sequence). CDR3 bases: TGTGCCAGCAGAAAGACAGGGGGAATGAGGTCAGACACTGAAGCTTTCTTT. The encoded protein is CASRKTGGMRSDTEAFF.

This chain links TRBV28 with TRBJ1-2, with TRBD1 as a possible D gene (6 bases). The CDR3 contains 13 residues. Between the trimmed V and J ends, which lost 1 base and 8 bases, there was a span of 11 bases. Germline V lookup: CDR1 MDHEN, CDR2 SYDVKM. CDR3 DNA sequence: TGTGCCAGCAGTTTATCAGGGGCGCGAGGCTACACCTTC. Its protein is CASSLSGARGYTF.

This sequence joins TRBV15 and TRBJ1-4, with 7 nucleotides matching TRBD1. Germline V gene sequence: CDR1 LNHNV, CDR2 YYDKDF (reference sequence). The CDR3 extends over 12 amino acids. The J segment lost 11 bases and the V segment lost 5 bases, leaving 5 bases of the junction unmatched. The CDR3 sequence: CATSGRTGKLFF. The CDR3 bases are TGTGCCACCAGCGGCCGGACAGGCAAACTGTTTTTT.

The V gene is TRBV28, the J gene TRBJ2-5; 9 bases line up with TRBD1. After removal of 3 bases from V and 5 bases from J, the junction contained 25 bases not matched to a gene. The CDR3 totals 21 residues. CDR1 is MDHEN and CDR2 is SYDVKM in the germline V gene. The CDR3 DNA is TGTGCCAGCAGTTTTTTGCCAGACGCCCGGGACAGGGAACGAAGTGTGGAGACCCAGTACTTC. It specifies CASSFLPDARDRERSVETQYF. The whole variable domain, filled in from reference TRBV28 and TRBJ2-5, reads DVKVTQSSRYLVKRTGEKVFLECVQDMDHENMFWYRQDPGLGLRLIYFSYDVKMKEKGDIPEGYSVSREKKERFSLILESASTNQTSMYLCASSFLPDARDRERSVETQYFGPGTRLLVL.

As DNA, the CDR3 is TGTGCCTGGAGCGGCGGTCAACCTAATTCACCCCTCCACTTT. The encoded protein is CAWSGGQPNSPLHF. This sequence joins TRBV30 and TRBJ1-6; D is unresolved. V dropped 3 bases and J dropped 6 bases, with 12 bases sitting between them. CDR1 is GTSNPN and CDR2 is SVGIG in the germline V gene (reference sequence). CDR3 length: 14 residues. Variable domain in full (rest from reference TRBV30 and TRBJ1-6): SQTIHQWPATLVQPVGSPLSLECTVEGTSNPNLYWYRQAAGRGLQLLFYSVGIGQISSEVPQNLSASRPQDRQFILSSKKLLLSDSGFYLCAWSGGQPNSPLHFGNGTRLTVT.

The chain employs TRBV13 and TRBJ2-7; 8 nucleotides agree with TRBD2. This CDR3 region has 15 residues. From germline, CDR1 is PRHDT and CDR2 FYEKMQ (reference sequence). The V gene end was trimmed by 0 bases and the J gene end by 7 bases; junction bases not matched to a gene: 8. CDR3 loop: CASSLGTSGLGEQYF. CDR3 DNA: TGTGCCAGCAGCTTAGGAACTAGCGGCTTGGGGGAGCAGTACTTC.

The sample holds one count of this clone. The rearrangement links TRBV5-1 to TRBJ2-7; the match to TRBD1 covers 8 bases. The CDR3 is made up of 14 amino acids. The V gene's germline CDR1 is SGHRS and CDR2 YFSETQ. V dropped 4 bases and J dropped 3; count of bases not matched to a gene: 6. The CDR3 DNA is TGCGCCAGCAGCGTGGGGACAGGACTCTACGAGCAGTACTTC. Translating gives CASSVGTGLYEQYF.

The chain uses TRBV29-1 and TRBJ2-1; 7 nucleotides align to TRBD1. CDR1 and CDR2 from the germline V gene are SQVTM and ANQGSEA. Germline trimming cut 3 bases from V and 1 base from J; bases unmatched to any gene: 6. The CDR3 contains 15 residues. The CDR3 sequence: CSVEVSGQSYNEQFF. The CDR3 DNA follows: TGCAGCGTTGAGGTTTCGGGACAGTCCTACAATGAGCAGTTCTTC.

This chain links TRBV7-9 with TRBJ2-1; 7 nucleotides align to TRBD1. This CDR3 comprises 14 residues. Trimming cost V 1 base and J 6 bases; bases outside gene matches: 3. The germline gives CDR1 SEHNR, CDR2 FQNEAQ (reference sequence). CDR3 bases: TGTGCCAGCAGCTTAGTAGCAGGGGGCAATGAGCAGTTCTTC. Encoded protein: CASSLVAGGNEQFF.

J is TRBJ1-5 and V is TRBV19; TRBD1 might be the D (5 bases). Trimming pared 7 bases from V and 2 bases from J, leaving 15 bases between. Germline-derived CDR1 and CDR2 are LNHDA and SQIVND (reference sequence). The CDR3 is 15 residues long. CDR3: CASTLPGGGNQPQHF. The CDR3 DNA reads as TGTGCCAGTACCCTTCCGGGGGGTGGCAATCAGCCCCAGCATTTT.

The DNA of the CDR3 is TGCGCCAGCAGCGTAGGAGCGGTCACTTACAATGAGCAGTTCTTC. Its translation is CASSVGAVTYNEQFF. The chain joins TRBV10-2 to TRBJ2-1, with D possibly matching TRBD2 (5 bases). This CDR3 contains 15 residues. Trimming cost V 6 bases and J 4 bases, with 16 bases left between them. Germline V CDR1 and CDR2: WSHSY, SAAADI.

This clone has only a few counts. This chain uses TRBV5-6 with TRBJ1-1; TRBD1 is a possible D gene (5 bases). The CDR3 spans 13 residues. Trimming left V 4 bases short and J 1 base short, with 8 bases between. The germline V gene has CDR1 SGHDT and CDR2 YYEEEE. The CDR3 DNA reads TGTGCCAGCAGCATCGGACAGAACACTGAAGCTTTCTTT. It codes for CASSIGQNTEAFF.

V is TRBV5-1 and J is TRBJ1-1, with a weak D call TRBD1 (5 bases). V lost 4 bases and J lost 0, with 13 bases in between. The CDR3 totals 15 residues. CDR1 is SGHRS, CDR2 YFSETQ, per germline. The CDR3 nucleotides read TGCGCCAGCAGCCAACTTGGGGGGATGAACACTGAAGCTTTCTTT. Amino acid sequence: CASSQLGGMNTEAFF.

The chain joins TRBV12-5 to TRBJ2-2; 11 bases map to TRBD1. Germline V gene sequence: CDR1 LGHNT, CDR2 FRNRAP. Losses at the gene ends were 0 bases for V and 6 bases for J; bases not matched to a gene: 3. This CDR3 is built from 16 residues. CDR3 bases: TGTGCTAGTGGTTTGGTACGGGACAGGGGGGCCGGGGAGCTGTTTTTT. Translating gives CASGLVRDRGAGELFF.

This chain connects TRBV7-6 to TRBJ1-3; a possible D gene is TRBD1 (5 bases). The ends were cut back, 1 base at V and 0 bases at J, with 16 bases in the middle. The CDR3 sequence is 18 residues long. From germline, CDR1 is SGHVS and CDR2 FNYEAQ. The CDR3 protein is CASSLGGGQGLSGNTIYF. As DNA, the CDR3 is TGTGCCAGCAGCTTAGGGGGAGGGCAGGGCCTCTCTGGAAACACCATATATTTT.

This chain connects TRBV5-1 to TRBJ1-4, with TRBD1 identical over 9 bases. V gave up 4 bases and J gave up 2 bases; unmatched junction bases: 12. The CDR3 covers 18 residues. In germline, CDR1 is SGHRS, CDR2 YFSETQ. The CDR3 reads CASSRAGTGMITNEKLFF. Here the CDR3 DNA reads TGCGCCAGCAGCCGGGCCGGGACAGGGATGATCACTAATGAAAAACTGTTTTTT.

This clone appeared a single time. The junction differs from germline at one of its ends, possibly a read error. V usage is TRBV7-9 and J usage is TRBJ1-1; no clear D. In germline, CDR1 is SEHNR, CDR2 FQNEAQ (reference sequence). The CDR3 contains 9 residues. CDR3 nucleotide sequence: TGTGCCAGCAGCCCCCTCCCGGTTTTT. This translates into CASSPLPVF.